The clone carrying this TCR beta chain was counted at least ten times. The antigen is not known. This CDR3 is built from 15 residues. V lost 4 bases to trimming and J lost 4 bases; unmatched junction nucleotides: 5. The germline V gene encodes CDR1 MNHNY and CDR2 SVGAGI (reference sequence). This record comes from a study of read filtering for tumor transcriptome and immune sequencing. Across the whole study: R-ISS stage counts were under ten for I, about 15 for II, about 7 for III. Whole-transcriptome libraries were prepared after DNase treatment. IR-seq gave about 3.5 to 10.27 million TCR reads per sample; RNA-seq gave roughly 80 to 1273. Study-wide points: Without single-read clonotypes, shared clonotype proportions correlated more between IR-seq and RNA-seq.

From approximately 430 ng of RNA, a library with molecular barcoded alpha/delta and beta/gamma adaptors was made. A single record per CDR3 protein comes from TCRdb applying MiXCR to the reads. Seen here are tens of thousands of distinct CDR3 sequences, roughly 13% observed once, and the top ten hold 27%. This TCR derives from a donor at least 40 years old with multiple myeloma. Sequenced sample: a population of CD138-negative cells sorted from bone marrow. The V gene is TRBV6-6, the J gene TRBJ2-2; 8 positions match TRBD2. Here the CDR3 DNA reads TGTGCCAGCAGTTCCCCAGCGGGGGTCACCGGGGAGCTGTTTTTT. This sequence encodes CASSSPAGVTGELFF.